This T cell receptor (beta chain) was identified in a study of human T cells and chemical hapten exposure. Study at large: All patients underwent weekly scalp dosing with diphenylcyclopropenone for the full roughly 25-week study. Patch tests put 0.01% DPC on the upper back, and the results were checked at 6 days.

This clonotype was seen repeatedly, ten times or more. Its antigen is undetermined. CDR1 is MNHNY, CDR2 SVGAGI, per germline (reference sequence). The CDR3 sequence is 17 residues long. The V and J ends lost 6 bases and 0 bases respectively, with 15 bases between them. Noted time point: pre-sensitization, week 0. The treatment: therapeutic diphenylcyclopropenone sensitization with weekly scalp DPC. Individual cDNA molecules (in the library) carried attached unique molecular identifiers. One entry per CDR3 protein results from TCRdb running MiXCR on the RACE reads. In the table there are tens of thousands of distinct CDR3 sequences, about 15% of which are singletons. Study outcomes and limitations: TCRs above 1 in 1000 frequency did not change with DPC sensitization.

The chain recombines TRBV6-6 with TRBJ2-6; tentative D call: TRBD1 (6 bases). The receptor comes from a woman aged 45-60 years with alopecia areata. Some clones in this sample may be carry-over from other donors' samples. The material was whole blood, obtained in connection with sensitization to the hapten diphenylcyclopropenone (DPC). The CDR3 DNA is TGTGCCAGCAGGAACCGGGGACAAGCCTCTGGGGCCAACGTCCTGACTTTC. Translation gives CASRNRGQASGANVLTF.